The 25 T cell receptor beta chains in this list originate from one sample, sequenced in a study of vaccination and CD4 T cells after COVID-19. These TCRs are of unknown antigen specificity. Documented treatment: roughly ten-day PBMC culture with coronavirus spike peptide pools or control peptides (ViraFEST assay). The Oncomine TCR Beta short-read assay was what sequenced the DNA obtained from cultured CD4+ T cells. TCRdb analysed the PCR reads with MiXCR anew, one entry per CDR3 protein. The sample lists about 3,900 distinct CDR3 sequences, around 38% occurring once. Sequenced sample: CD4+ T cells from blood, cultured in vitro. All receptors come from a human donor who had recovered from COVID-19.

The chain has TRBV19 and TRBJ2-3; TRBD2 matches at 9 bases. The CDR3 is made up of 18 amino acids. Germline V CDR1 and CDR2: LNHDA, SQIVND (reference sequence). With 0 bases clipped from V and 2 bases from J, the junction kept 9 bases outside the gene matches. The CDR3 DNA reads TGTGCCAGTAGTATAGATGCTTTAGCGGGAGTCCCCACAGATACGCAGTATTTT. Protein sequence: CASSIDALAGVPTDTQYF.

A few counts support this clonotype. The V call is TRBV7-3, the J call TRBJ1-1; no clear D gene. The germline gives CDR1 SGHTA, CDR2 FQGTGA. This CDR3 region has 13 residues. The germline V and J ends were trimmed by 2 bases and 0 bases, with 4 bases remaining between them. CDR3 bases: TGTGCCAGCAGCTTACAATTGAACACTGAAGCTTTCTTT. It translates to CASSLQLNTEAFF.

By sample fraction, this clonotype is hyperexpanded. The chain recombines TRBV20-1 with TRBJ1-2, with D possibly being TRBD1 (5 bases). This CDR3 is built from 16 residues. CDR1 DFQATT and CDR2 SNEGSKA come from the germline V gene (reference sequence). The germline V and J ends were trimmed by 1 base and 4 bases, with 19 bases remaining between them. The CDR3 sequence: CSARVVGALDGYGYTF. CDR3 bases: TGCAGTGCTAGAGTAGTAGGGGCCCTCGATGGCTATGGCTACACCTTC.

V gene TRBV12-3 or TRBV12-4 combines with J gene TRBJ1-5; D unclear. CDR3 length: 14 amino acids. The V and J ends lost 6 bases and 1 base respectively, with 10 bases between them. This CDR3 is CASSPRRSNQPQHF. As DNA, the CDR3 is TGTGCCAGCAGCCCCCGTCGGAGCAATCAGCCCCAGCATTTT.

This clonotype was picked up a small number of times. V gene TRBV10-3 combines with J gene TRBJ1-6; TRBD1 is a possible D gene (6 bases). V was trimmed by 7 bases and J by 9 bases, leaving 10 bases between them. CDR1 and CDR2 from the germline V gene are ENHRY and SYGVKD. The CDR3 covers 12 residues. The CDR3 spells CAINRVGSPLHF. CDR3 coding DNA: TGTGCCATCAACAGGGTGGGTTCACCCCTCCACTTT.

The chain couples TRBV10-3 to TRBJ1-2, with TRBD1 matching 10 bases. This CDR3 spans 13 amino acids. CDR1 and CDR2 (germline): ENHRY, SYGVKD. With 8 bases clipped from V and 6 bases from J, the junction kept 6 bases outside the gene matches. CDR3 coding DNA: TGTGCCATCCACGAGACAGGGGGCGATGGCTACACCTTC. Protein product: CAIHETGGDGYTF.

The chain uses TRBV7-2 and TRBJ1-6, with D perhaps TRBD1 (5 bases). The ends were cut back, 2 bases at V and 5 bases at J, with 10 bases in the middle. This CDR3 contains 15 residues. Germline V gene lookup returns CDR1 SGHTA and CDR2 FQGNSA. CDR3 bases: TGTGCCAGCAGCTTATTGGGAGGGGATAATTCACCCCTCCACTTT. Translated, it gives CASSLLGGDNSPLHF.

The chain carries TRBV19 and TRBJ2-3; D unresolved. This CDR3 spans 14 amino acids. V was cut by 6 bases and J by 0 bases, with 10 bases left in between. Germline lookup yields CDR1 LNHDA and CDR2 SQIVND (reference sequence). CDR3 sequence (DNA): TGTGCCAGTAGGGCCCAAAAAAGCACAGATACGCAGTATTTT. Translated, it gives CASRAQKSTDTQYF. Based on the CDR3 plus reference TRBV19 and TRBJ2-3, the full variable domain is DGGITQSPKYLFRKEGQNVTLSCEQNLNHDAMYWYRQDPGQGLRLIYYSQIVNDFQKGDIAEGYSVSREKKESFPLTVTSAQKNPTAFYLCASRAQKSTDTQYFGPGTRLTVL.

To note about this clonotype: At one end, the junction sequence differs from germline, possibly due to a read error. The rearrangement uses TRBV27 and TRBJ1-6; no clear D gene. The CDR3 runs 12 residues. The germline V gene encodes CDR1 MNHEY and CDR2 SMNVEV (reference sequence). The CDR3 coding sequence is TGTACCAGCAGTTTTTCGGATTCACCCCTCCACTTT. It yields the protein CTSSFSDSPLHF.

V gene TRBV7-2 combines with J gene TRBJ2-2; 7 positions match TRBD2. CDR1 and CDR2 from the germline V gene are SGHTA and FQGNSA. This CDR3 is built from 16 residues. V dropped 3 bases and J dropped 2; count of bases not matched to a gene: 6. The CDR3 sequence is CASSFVASGNTGELFF. CDR3 DNA sequence: TGTGCCAGCAGCTTTGTGGCTAGCGGAAACACCGGGGAGCTGTTTTTT.

By sample share, this clonotype is medium-sized. V and J are TRBV6-5 and TRBJ2-7; D may be TRBD2 (6 bases). Trimming left V 0 bases short and J 3 bases short, with 12 bases between. CDR1 and CDR2 from the germline V gene are MNHEY and SVGAGI. This CDR3 comprises 15 residues. Written as DNA, the CDR3 is TGTGCCAGCAGTTACTCGGTGGGGGGAGTCTACGAGCAGTACTTC. Amino acids: CASSYSVGGVYEQYF.

Sample share makes this clonotype medium-sized. The chain links TRBV15 to TRBJ1-1; tentatively, D is TRBD1 (6 bases). The germline V gene has CDR1 LNHNV and CDR2 YYDKDF (reference sequence). The CDR3 sequence is 13 residues long. Trimming cost V 3 bases and J 6 bases, with 11 bases left between them. The CDR3: CATSRKPGAEAFF. Here the CDR3 DNA reads TGTGCCACCAGCAGGAAACCAGGGGCTGAAGCTTTCTTT.

Here the CDR3 DNA reads TGTGCCAGCAGATCTGGGACAGGCAGCACAGATACGCAGTATTTT. Translated, it gives CASRSGTGSTDTQYF. This chain links TRBV7-9 with TRBJ2-3; 8 bases fit TRBD1. J lost 0 bases, V lost 6 bases, and 5 bases had no gene match. The CDR3 loop spans 15 amino acids. Germline values: CDR1 SEHNR, CDR2 FQNEAQ (reference sequence).

The V call is TRBV29-1, the J call TRBJ2-5, with 10 bases identical to TRBD2. In germline, CDR1 is SQVTM, CDR2 ANQGSEA. This CDR3 is 14 amino acids long. V lost 4 bases and J lost 1; bases outside the gene matches: 3. The CDR3 spells CSVAAGGLQETQYF. The CDR3 DNA sequence: TGCAGCGTTGCAGCGGGAGGGCTCCAAGAGACCCAGTACTTC.

The genes are TRBV6-1 and TRBJ2-3; TRBD1 agrees at 7 bases. The CDR3 spans 14 residues. J lost 2 bases, V lost 6 bases, and 5 bases had no gene match. Looked up from germline, CDR1 is MNHNS and CDR2 is SASEGT. CDR3: CASRRDSLTDTQYF. The CDR3 bases are TGTGCCAGCAGACGGGACAGTCTCACAGATACGCAGTATTTT.

This clonotype has more than one count but fewer than ten. CDR3 sequence: CATSRPQTGRYQPQHF. The CDR3 DNA follows: TGTGCCACCAGCAGGCCACAGACAGGGCGTTATCAGCCCCAGCATTTT. The chain combines TRBV15 with TRBJ1-5, with 7 bases identical to TRBD1. This CDR3 region has 16 residues. Germline V gene data show CDR1 as LNHNV and CDR2 as YYDKDF (reference sequence). V dropped 3 bases and J dropped 5; count of bases not matched to a gene: 10.

The chain uses TRBV27 and TRBJ1-4; TRBD1 is a possible D gene (6 bases). Trimming left V 7 bases short and J 5 bases short, with 17 bases between. CDR3 length: 15 amino acids. Germline CDR1 and CDR2: MNHEY and SMNVEV (reference sequence). The CDR3 DNA follows: TGTGCCAGCACCAAAGTCGGACAGAAGAATGAAAAACTGTTTTTT. It is translated as CASTKVGQKNEKLFF.

This clonotype showed up just a few times. J is TRBJ1-6 and V is TRBV20-1; 7 bases map to TRBD1. V was pared by 3 bases and J by 5 bases, with 7 bases of the junction left unmatched. The germline CDR1 and CDR2 sequences are DFQATT and SNEGSKA (reference sequence). The CDR3 has 15 amino acids. CDR3 DNA sequence: TGCAGTGCTAGCAAGGGACAGCTTCATAATTCACCCCTCCACTTT. This encodes CSASKGQLHNSPLHF.

Judged by abundance, this clonotype is large. The chain combines TRBV5-1 with TRBJ2-7; 8 bases line up with TRBD1. The length of the CDR3 is 15 residues. CDR1 SGHRS and CDR2 YFSETQ come from the germline V gene. V gave up 0 bases and J gave up 3 bases; unmatched junction bases: 5. The CDR3 protein is CASSLVTGGFYEQYF. CDR3 in DNA: TGCGCCAGCAGCTTGGTAACAGGGGGATTCTACGAGCAGTACTTC.

This clonotype was counted a few times. The gene calls are TRBV7-9 and TRBJ2-5; 10 positions agree with TRBD2. The germline V gene has CDR1 SEHNR and CDR2 FQNEAQ (reference sequence). The V gene end was trimmed by 2 bases and the J gene end by 5 bases; junction bases not matched to a gene: 11. This CDR3 comprises 17 residues. The CDR3 DNA is TGTGCCAGCAGCTTACTCGCTAGCGGGAGTGGTGGGGAGACCCAGTACTTC. Amino acid sequence: CASSLLASGSGGETQYF.

This clonotype was found a few times. V gene TRBV2 combines with J gene TRBJ2-1, with 13 bases fitting TRBD2. The trim removed 2 bases at V and 4 bases at J, leaving 2 bases unmatched. Germline V gives CDR1 SNHLY, CDR2 FYNNEI. The CDR3 is 16 amino acids. DNA of the CDR3: TGTGCCAGCAGTGAACAGGGACTAGCGGGGTACAATGAGCAGTTCTTC. It codes for CASSEQGLAGYNEQFF.

This clonotype was seen a handful of times. The chain carries TRBV7-2 and TRBJ1-6; D perhaps matches TRBD1 (6 bases). Germline V CDR1 and CDR2: SGHTA, FQGNSA. V was trimmed by 0 bases and J by 9 bases, leaving 18 bases between them. CDR3 length: 17 residues. The CDR3 here is CASSLAHNRDSGSPLHF. CDR3 sequence (DNA): TGTGCCAGCAGCTTAGCGCATAACAGGGACTCTGGTTCACCCCTCCACTTT.

The genes are TRBV6-1 and TRBJ2-7; possibly TRBD2 for D (5 bases). The CDR3 has 14 residues. V lost 6 bases, J lost 0 bases, and 12 bases lay in between. CDR1 MNHNS and CDR2 SASEGT come from the germline V gene. This CDR3 is CASSGIRNSYEQYF. The CDR3 DNA sequence: TGTGCCAGCAGCGGGATACGGAACTCCTACGAGCAGTACTTC.

The J gene is TRBJ1-6, the V gene TRBV20-1, with TRBD1 identical over 7 bases. The CDR3 spans 13 residues. CDR1 is DFQATT, CDR2 SNEGSKA, per germline (reference sequence). The CDR3 region is CGTRGQPNSPLHF. The CDR3 nucleotides are TGCGGAACGAGGGGACAGCCCAATTCACCCCTCCACTTT.

This chain connects TRBV6-5 to TRBJ2-3; D gene uncertain. The CDR3 consists of 17 residues. Germline V gene sequence: CDR1 MNHEY, CDR2 SVGAGI. Deletions cut 2 bases from V and 1 base from J, with 16 bases between. CDR3 amino acids: CASSYGVAPSGTDTQYF. The CDR3 coding sequence is TGTGCCAGCAGTTACGGGGTAGCCCCAAGCGGCACAGATACGCAGTATTTT.